The clone carrying this T cell receptor (beta chain) showed up just once. The sample is drawn from a study of blood T cell repertoires in COVID-19. Study in general: Collection of acute and convalescent COVID-19 samples took place in the United States, Italy and Spain.

V dropped 10 bases and J dropped 4; count of bases not matched to a gene: 2. The CDR3 is 13 amino acids. CDR1 and CDR2 from the germline V gene are KGHDR and SFDVKD. Participants spanned ages 18 to 89 years and resided in 20 to 30 US areas. Participants reported their clinical history, and cohort assignment relied on those reports. Libraries were prepared by immunoSEQ multiplex PCR; TCRdb keeps only in-frame clonotypes and omits some of them. The table includes 210,000 or so clones, around nine tenths detected once. Sequencing input: PBMCs or T cells enriched from blood (not recorded which). The sequence was collected from a man younger than 45 who had recovered from COVID-19. This chain uses TRBV24-1 with TRBJ1-5, with TRBD1 matching 11 bases. This CDR3 reads CATGDRGNQPQHF. CDR3 coding DNA: TGTGCCACAGGGGACAGGGGGAATCAGCCCCAGCATTTT.